A single sample gave rise to the 16 T cell receptor beta chains below, sequenced in a study of T-cell memory formation after mild COVID-19. TCRdb fed the 5' RACE reads into MiXCR, producing one record per CDR3 protein. The data hold 350,000 to 450,000 distinct CDR3 sequences, with around 28% observed a single time. The sample was PBMCs or a T cell subset sorted from them (not recorded which). These receptors were taken from an adult woman who had mild COVID-19 (a few samples of this study predate the infection). Cell type and time point are not known.

This clonotype was found a few times. The gene calls are TRBV20-1 and TRBJ2-7; tentative D call: TRBD1 (5 bases). Germline V gene sequence: CDR1 DFQATT, CDR2 SNEGSKA (reference sequence). Trimming took off 3 bases at V and 1 base at J, with 7 bases between the two ends. The CDR3 extends over 12 amino acids. Here the CDR3 DNA reads TGCAGTGCTAGGACAGTTTCCTACGAGCAGTACTTC. Its protein is CSARTVSYEQYF.

The rearrangement links TRBV7-9 to TRBJ2-5; TRBD2 is a possible D gene (6 bases). This CDR3 is 16 amino acids long. CDR1 and CDR2 (germline): SEHNR, FQNEAQ (reference sequence). V was clipped by 1 base and J by 1 base, with 13 bases between them. DNA for the CDR3: TGTGCCAGCAGCTTAGAGGAGGGGACGTTCCAAGAGACCCAGTACTTC. This codes for CASSLEEGTFQETQYF.

In its sample, this clonotype was seen a few times. For the CDR3, the DNA is TGTGCCAGCAGACCGTGGGGAGCCGGGGAGCTGTTTTTT. Amino acids: CASRPWGAGELFF. This rearrangement joins TRBV12-3 or TRBV12-4 to TRBJ2-2, with D perhaps TRBD2 (5 bases). V lost 6 bases and J lost 6, with 11 bases in between. CDR3 length equals 13 residues.

The V gene is TRBV4-1, the J gene TRBJ2-5; a weak D match, TRBD1 (7 bases). Germline lookup yields CDR1 MGHRA and CDR2 YSYEKL. V was cut by 0 bases and J by 5 bases, with 13 bases left in between. There are 15 residues in the CDR3. CDR3 nucleotides: TGCGCCAGCAGCCAAGATAGCCCAGGGGGGGAGACCCAGTACTTC. Translated: CASSQDSPGGETQYF.

The genes are TRBV20-1 and TRBJ2-7; D perhaps matches TRBD1 (5 bases). Trimming removed 0 bases at V and 2 bases at J, with 11 bases between. The CDR3 has 14 amino acids. Germline V gives CDR1 DFQATT, CDR2 SNEGSKA (reference sequence). The CDR3 coding sequence is TGCAGTGCTAGAGAGGGGCACGGCGCCTACGAGCAGTACTTC. It encodes CSAREGHGAYEQYF.

V usage is TRBV7-9 and J usage is TRBJ1-2, with D possibly TRBD1 on 5 matching bases. V lost 4 bases to trimming and J lost 6 bases, with 9 bases between them. Germline assignment: CDR1 SEHNR and CDR2 FQNEAQ (reference sequence). This CDR3 has 12 amino acids. The CDR3 nucleotides read TGTGCCAGCAGCTACTCCAGGGATGGCTACACCTTC. Amino acid sequence: CASSYSRDGYTF. The full variable domain, in which reference TRBV7-9 and TRBJ1-2 provide the parts outside the CDR3, is DTGVSQNPRHKITKRGQNVTFRCDPISEHNRLYWYRQTLGQGPEFLTYFQNEAQLEKSRLLSDRFSAERPKGSFSTLEIQRTEQGDSAMYLCASSYSRDGYTFGSGTRLTVV.

This clonotype has just a few counts. The chain is built from TRBV20-1 and TRBJ2-3; 10 bases are a match to TRBD1. This CDR3 comprises 15 residues. V shed 1 base and J 5 bases; nucleotides not matched to a gene: 6. The germline CDR1 and CDR2 sequences are DFQATT and SNEGSKA (reference sequence). The CDR3 sequence: CSARGLTGGIDTQYF. CDR3 nucleotide sequence: TGCAGTGCTAGAGGCCTGACAGGGGGCATAGATACGCAGTATTTT.

This clonotype was found a few times. The chain uses TRBV6-5 and TRBJ2-7; D remains ambiguous. Trimming took off 5 bases at V and 0 bases at J, with 14 bases between the two ends. The CDR3 consists of 15 residues. Germline loops: CDR1 MNHEY, CDR2 SVGAGI. The CDR3, as DNA: TGTGCCAGCAGTAACCGAGGACGGATCTCCTACGAGCAGTACTTC. This sequence encodes CASSNRGRISYEQYF.

This chain connects TRBV25-1 to TRBJ1-2; D is perhaps TRBD1 (6 bases). Trimming took off 3 bases at V and 4 bases at J, with 12 bases between the two ends. The CDR3 is 14 residues long. CDR1 and CDR2 from the germline V gene are MGHDK and SYGVNS. DNA for the CDR3: TGTGCCAGCAGTGAGACGGGGGGCGGCTATGGCTACACCTTC. Protein product: CASSETGGGYGYTF.

This chain links TRBV5-1 with TRBJ1-2, with 10 bases fitting TRBD1. The V gene end was trimmed by 4 bases and the J gene end by 0 bases; junction bases not matched to a gene: 6. The CDR3 runs to 16 residues. Germline assignment: CDR1 SGHRS and CDR2 YFSETQ. The CDR3: CASSPGTGESNYGYTF. Here the CDR3 DNA reads TGCGCCAGCAGCCCCGGGACAGGGGAATCTAACTATGGCTACACCTTC.

This clonotype showed up many times. The chain combines TRBV12-3 or TRBV12-4 with TRBJ1-1; D not resolved. CDR3 length equals 14 residues. V dropped 0 bases and J dropped 3 bases, with 8 bases sitting between them. The CDR3 protein is CASSLATGHTEAFF. The CDR3 DNA is TGTGCCAGCAGTTTAGCGACCGGGCACACTGAAGCTTTCTTT.

This clonotype has a handful of counts. The chain uses TRBV27 and TRBJ2-2; the match to TRBD2 covers 10 bases. Losses at the gene ends were 2 bases for V and 3 bases for J; bases not matched to a gene: 6. This CDR3 has 17 amino acids. CDR1 and CDR2 (germline): MNHEY, SMNVEV (reference sequence). In nucleotides, the CDR3 is TGTGCCAGCAGTTTACATGTCCTAGCGGGAGACACCGGGGAGCTGTTTTTT. Translation gives CASSLHVLAGDTGELFF.

This clonotype appeared a single time. V and J are TRBV7-6 and TRBJ2-7, with 8 bases fitting TRBD2. Germline CDR1 is SGHVS and CDR2 is FNYEAQ. The CDR3 covers 15 residues. The V segment lost 1 base and the J segment 5 bases; nucleotides outside the gene matches: 7. The CDR3, as DNA: TGTGCCAGCAGCTTAGTCAGCGGGAGTACCCACGAGCAGTACTTC. This sequence encodes CASSLVSGSTHEQYF.

This chain links TRBV7-9 with TRBJ1-1; D not certain. Germline loops: CDR1 SEHNR, CDR2 FQNEAQ (reference sequence). Trimming left V 1 base short and J 6 bases short, with 6 bases between. The length of the CDR3 is 12 residues. The CDR3 loop is CASSLEPAEAFF. The DNA for the CDR3 is TGTGCCAGCAGCTTAGAACCCGCTGAAGCTTTCTTT.

The sample holds a few counts of this clonotype. The chain joins TRBV5-5 to TRBJ2-7; the D is unclear. Trimming pared 3 bases from V and 4 bases from J, leaving 17 bases between. The CDR3 is made up of 15 amino acids. CDR1 and CDR2 (germline): SGHKS, YYEKEE (reference sequence). For the CDR3, the DNA is TGTGCCAGCAGCTGGCCCGCAGGCGCCTCGTACGAGCAGTACTTC. Its protein is CASSWPAGASYEQYF.

DNA of the CDR3: TGTGCTAGTGGTTTGCTAGCGGGGGGGCTAACAGATACGCAGTATTTT. This codes for CASGLLAGGLTDTQYF. The chain recombines TRBV12-5 with TRBJ2-3; the match to TRBD2 covers 12 bases. Germline V gives CDR1 LGHNT, CDR2 FRNRAP. The junction had 3 bases not matched to a gene; V was cut back by 2 bases and J by 3 bases. The CDR3 has 16 amino acids.